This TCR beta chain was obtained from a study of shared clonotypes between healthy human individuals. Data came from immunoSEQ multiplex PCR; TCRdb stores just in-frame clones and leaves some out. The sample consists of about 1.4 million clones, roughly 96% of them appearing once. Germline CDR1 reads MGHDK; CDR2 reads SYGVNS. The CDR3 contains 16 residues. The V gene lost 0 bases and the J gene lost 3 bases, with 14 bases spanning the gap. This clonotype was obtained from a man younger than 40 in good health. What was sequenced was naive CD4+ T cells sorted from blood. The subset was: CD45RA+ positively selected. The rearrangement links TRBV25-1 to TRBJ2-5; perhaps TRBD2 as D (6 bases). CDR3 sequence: CASSEYRAGGEETQYF. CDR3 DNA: TGTGCCAGCAGTGAATATAGGGCCGGGGGTGAAGAGACCCAGTACTTC.